This TCR beta chain was sequenced in a study of T cell changes during pregnancy in multiple sclerosis. Germline CDR1 reads LNHDA; CDR2 reads SQIVND (reference sequence). The V gene lost 8 bases and the J gene lost 2 bases, with 10 bases spanning the gap. The CDR3 spans 13 residues. This clone was detected a few times. Using immunoSEQ multiplex PCR, the repertoire was profiled, and TCRdb retains in-frame clones only, with some absent. The table lists some 110,000 clones, more than 85% of them singletons. The chain recombines TRBV19 with TRBJ2-1; D uncertain. The sample here was peripheral blood, taken in the third trimester of pregnancy. The origin of this receptor is a female donor with multiple sclerosis, enrolled in a pregnancy study. CDR3 sequence: CASRQGTYNEQFF. Written as DNA, the CDR3 is TGTGCCAGTCGACAAGGCACCTACAATGAGCAGTTCTTC.